This passage covers 22 T cell receptor beta chains from one sample sequenced in a study of T-cell reconstitution after alpha-beta-depleted transplantation in children. Using unique molecular identifiers, the investigators prepared the TCRbeta library. MiXCR, run by TCRdb on the PCR reads, gives a single entry per CDR3 protein. The table lists about 6,200 distinct CDR3 sequences, about 15% of them singletons. The input for sequencing was PBMCs, taken before TCRalphabeta/CD19-depleted stem cell transplant. Source of these receptors: a boy aged 10-17 years with acute lymphoblastic leukemia, due to receive a stem cell transplant.

This clonotype rates as medium-sized. The gene calls are TRBV29-1 and TRBJ2-3; D uncertain. The germline gives CDR1 SQVTM, CDR2 ANQGSEA. V was clipped by 5 bases and J by 1 base, with 16 bases between them. This CDR3 comprises 15 residues. The CDR3 loop is CSVSNSGPRTDTQYF. In DNA form, the CDR3 reads TGCAGCGTTTCAAATTCAGGTCCCCGCACAGATACGCAGTATTTT.

By share, this clonotype counts as medium-sized. This chain links TRBV11-2 with TRBJ1-2; tentative D call: TRBD1 (6 bases). V gave up 1 base and J gave up 4 bases, with 10 bases separating them. Germline V gives CDR1 SGHAT, CDR2 FQNNGV. The length of the CDR3 is 14 residues. The CDR3 nucleotides are TGTGCCAGCAGCTTAGTACGCAGGGGCTATGGCTACACCTTC. Translated: CASSLVRRGYGYTF.

Sample share makes this clonotype medium-sized. This chain links TRBV30 with TRBJ2-1; D gene ambiguous. CDR3 length equals 13 residues. CDR1 and CDR2 from the germline V gene are GTSNPN and SVGIG (reference sequence). The V end lost 0 bases, the J end lost 15 bases, and 18 bases lay between the germline ends. This chain's CDR3 is CAWSVRSQAHPFF. CDR3 DNA: TGTGCCTGGAGTGTACGGAGTCAGGCACACCCGTTCTTC.

This clonotype was counted at least ten times. J is TRBJ1-2 and V is TRBV30; no firm D call. CDR1 is GTSNPN and CDR2 is SVGIG in the germline V gene (reference sequence). V dropped 3 bases and J dropped 5 bases, with 16 bases sitting between them. The CDR3 length is 14 residues. The CDR3 bases are TGTGCCTGGAGATTGGGTCCTCCGCGGTATGGCTACACCTTC. It specifies CAWRLGPPRYGYTF.

The V gene is TRBV5-4, the J gene TRBJ2-1; D is uncertain. Deletions cut 2 bases from V and 0 bases from J, with 9 bases between. This CDR3 comprises 15 residues. Germline CDR1 is SGHNT and CDR2 is YYREEE (reference sequence). This CDR3 is CASSFGVRSYNEQFF. The DNA of the CDR3 is TGTGCCAGCAGCTTTGGGGTTCGCTCCTACAATGAGCAGTTCTTC.

This clonotype was counted only a few times. The CDR3 nucleotides read TGTGCCAGCAGCTTAGTACAGAATAATTCACCCCTCCACTTT. Amino acid sequence: CASSLVQNNSPLHF. The chain employs TRBV7-2 and TRBJ1-6; D gene unclear. This CDR3 is built from 14 residues. Germline V gene lookup returns CDR1 SGHTA and CDR2 FQGNSA. Trimming pared 1 base from V and 5 bases from J, leaving 6 bases between.

There are many counts of this clonotype. The chain couples TRBV12-3 or TRBV12-4 to TRBJ2-1; possible D gene TRBD2, 5 bases. Trimming left V 5 bases short and J 2 bases short, with 19 bases between. The CDR3 is 17 amino acids. The CDR3 reads CASSPSRASRAYNEQFF. DNA for the CDR3: TGTGCCAGCAGTCCATCGCGGGCCTCCCGAGCCTACAATGAGCAGTTCTTC.

This clonotype was recorded only once. J is TRBJ2-3 and V is TRBV5-4; 10 nucleotides match TRBD1. Looked up from germline, CDR1 is SGHNT and CDR2 is YYREEE (reference sequence). With 2 bases clipped from V and 2 bases from J, the junction kept 5 bases outside the gene matches. This CDR3 is built from 16 residues. CDR3 bases: TGTGCCAGCAGCTTTAACGACAGGGGGCCCACAGATACGCAGTATTTT. Residues: CASSFNDRGPTDTQYF.

This clonotype came up many times. CDR3 sequence: CATSSRTGTADTQYF. CDR3 DNA sequence: TGTGCCACCAGCAGCCGTACAGGGACGGCAGATACGCAGTATTTT. V and J are TRBV15 and TRBJ2-3, with a tentative D call TRBD1 (6 bases). The germline V gene encodes CDR1 LNHNV and CDR2 YYDKDF (reference sequence). This CDR3 has 15 residues. Trimming pared 3 bases from V and 4 bases from J, leaving 14 bases between.

This clonotype is medium-sized in the sample. This chain connects TRBV12-3 or TRBV12-4 to TRBJ1-5, with D tentatively TRBD1 (5 bases). The CDR3 contains 15 residues. The V and J ends lost 4 bases and 4 bases respectively, with 14 bases between them. The CDR3 DNA follows: TGTGCCAGCAGTTCCCAGGGAGTCCCAAATCAGCCCCAGCATTTT. Translation gives CASSSQGVPNQPQHF.

This clonotype was recorded at least ten times. V usage is TRBV20-1 and J usage is TRBJ1-1, with TRBD1 matching 7 bases. The CDR3 totals 14 residues. Unmatched junction bases numbered 8, after V lost 5 bases and J lost 2 bases. Germline loops: CDR1 DFQATT, CDR2 SNEGSKA (reference sequence). The DNA of the CDR3 is TGCAGTGCTCTCCGAGGGGGCCCAAACACTGAAGCTTTCTTT. Amino acids: CSALRGGPNTEAFF.

On this clonotype itself: Relative to the germline gene, one junction end is altered; a read error may explain this. The chain uses TRBV6-2 or TRBV6-3 and TRBJ2-1, with D possibly being TRBD2 (5 bases). In germline, CDR1 is MNHEY, CDR2 SVGEGT. This CDR3 is built from 15 residues. The CDR3 protein is CAGRVNAGVPQEQFF. The CDR3 region has the DNA TGTGCCGGCAGAGTGAATGCCGGGGTCCCCCAAGAGCAGTTCTTC.

The chain uses TRBV7-9 and TRBJ2-5; D is unresolved. The ends were cut back, 1 base at V and 0 bases at J, with 6 bases in the middle. The CDR3 is 14 amino acids. From germline, CDR1 is SEHNR and CDR2 FQNEAQ (reference sequence). CDR3 nucleotide sequence: TGTGCCAGCAGCTTAGGATGGAACCAAGAGACCCAGTACTTC. It yields the protein CASSLGWNQETQYF.

This clonotype has a count of ten or more. CDR3 in DNA: TGTGCCAGCAGCCCATACTTAGCGGGAGGAGAGACCCAGTACTTC. The encoded protein is CASSPYLAGGETQYF. V gene TRBV5-4 combines with J gene TRBJ2-5, with 10 bases identical to TRBD2. The germline gives CDR1 SGHNT, CDR2 YYREEE (reference sequence). The CDR3 runs to 15 residues. V lost 4 bases, J lost 4 bases, and 7 bases stayed unmatched.

This clonotype is medium-sized within its sample. V gene TRBV7-2 combines with J gene TRBJ2-5, with 7 bases lining up with TRBD1. The V gene end was trimmed by 5 bases and the J gene end by 5 bases; junction bases not matched to a gene: 5. Germline V gene data show CDR1 as SGHTA and CDR2 as FQGNSA. This CDR3 is built from 13 residues. CDR3 DNA sequence: TGTGCCAGCAGCCTACAGGGGCGGGAGACCCAGTACTTC. This encodes CASSLQGRETQYF. Using reference TRBV7-2 and TRBJ2-5 for the parts outside the CDR3, the full variable domain is GAGVSQSPSNKVTEKGKDVELRCDPISGHTALYWYRQSLGQGLEFLIYFQGNSAPDKSGLPSDRFSAERTGGSVSTLTIQRTQQEDSAVYLCASSLQGRETQYFGPGTRLLVL.

This clonotype was picked up many times. The chain is built from TRBV7-6 and TRBJ2-7; D is unresolved. V was clipped by 1 base and J by 3 bases, with 13 bases between them. Looked up from germline, CDR1 is SGHVS and CDR2 is FNYEAQ. The CDR3 length is 15 residues. CDR3 sequence (DNA): TGTGCCAGCAGCTTAGAGGCAGGAAGAGGCTACGAGCAGTACTTC. It translates to CASSLEAGRGYEQYF. The variable domain in full, with the rest retrieved from reference TRBV7-6 and TRBJ2-7, is GAGVSQSPRYKVTKRGQDVALRCDPISGHVSLYWYRQALGQGPEFLTYFNYEAQQDKSGLPNDRFSAERPEGSISTLTIQRTEQRDSAMYRCASSLEAGRGYEQYFGPGTRLTVT.

The sample holds many counts of this clonotype. This chain connects TRBV27 to TRBJ2-7, with 7 bases lining up with TRBD2. Germline V gene data show CDR1 as MNHEY and CDR2 as SMNVEV (reference sequence). Unmatched junction bases numbered 7, after V lost 5 bases and J lost 6 bases. The CDR3 length is 13 residues. The CDR3 is CASSGGGGFEQYF. The CDR3 DNA reads TGTGCCAGCAGTGGGGGGGGAGGGTTCGAGCAGTACTTC.

This clonotype is labeled medium-sized. The V gene is TRBV7-2, the J gene TRBJ2-7, with D maybe TRBD2 (6 bases). Germline V CDR1 and CDR2: SGHTA, FQGNSA. The CDR3 extends over 14 amino acids. V shed 3 bases and J shed 6 bases, with 15 bases lying between them. The CDR3 DNA reads as TGTGCCAGCAGCTTTGTTGGGACTTTTCGCGAGCAGTACTTC. It translates to CASSFVGTFREQYF.

In its sample, this clonotype ranks as medium-sized. The chain combines TRBV19 with TRBJ2-1, with TRBD1 identical over 9 bases. The V segment lost 6 bases and the J segment 3 bases; nucleotides outside the gene matches: 18. The CDR3 contains 19 residues. Germline assignment: CDR1 LNHDA and CDR2 SQIVND (reference sequence). The CDR3 loop reads CASRFRGTGFRQYYNEQFF. In nucleotides, the CDR3 is TGTGCCAGTAGGTTTCGGGGGACAGGGTTCCGGCAGTACTACAATGAGCAGTTCTTC.

This clonotype was observed at least ten times. V gene TRBV28 combines with J gene TRBJ2-3, with D possibly TRBD1 on 6 matching bases. The CDR3 loop spans 14 amino acids. Germline V gene data show CDR1 as MDHEN and CDR2 as SYDVKM. V was shortened by 2 bases and J by 4 bases, with 10 bases between the two germline ends. The CDR3: CASSLIRGSDTQYF. The CDR3 DNA sequence: TGTGCCAGCAGTTTAATCAGGGGTTCAGATACGCAGTATTTT.

This clonotype qualifies as medium-sized. The chain links TRBV20-1 to TRBJ1-1; D is unclear. The CDR3 is 12 residues long. The V gene lost 5 bases and the J gene lost 1 base, with 8 bases spanning the gap. Germline assignment: CDR1 DFQATT and CDR2 SNEGSKA (reference sequence). This CDR3 reads CSASVRNTEAFF. CDR3 sequence (DNA): TGCAGTGCTTCAGTTAGGAACACTGAAGCTTTCTTT.

Relative to its sample, this clonotype is medium-sized. The J gene is TRBJ1-4, the V gene TRBV7-2; 9 bases fit TRBD1. Trimming at V came to 6 bases and at J to 8 bases, leaving 4 bases not matched to a gene. This CDR3 has 13 residues. Germline CDR1 is SGHTA and CDR2 is FQGNSA. DNA for the CDR3: TGTGCCAGCAGTCCCGGGACAGGGGAAAAACTGTTTTTT. Translated: CASSPGTGEKLFF.